This is a list of T cell receptor beta chains from one sample in a study of TIL therapy for anti-PD-1-resistant metastatic lung cancer. The repertoire was sequenced with immunoSEQ multiplex PCR; TCRdb's copy has only in-frame clones and lacks some. The repertoire holds about 57,000 clones, less than 80% seen once, with under 5.5% in the top ten. The input for sequencing was blood, taken at baseline. These receptors were obtained from a woman between 25 and 80 years old with non-small cell lung cancer. Each CDR3 is given with its conserved first and last residue. The D gene is left open where the match is weak. Only some rows state a clone size, as once, few, many or a class for expanded clones.

.	.	TRBV7-7	TRBJ2-3	CASSLGPTDTQYF	TGTGCCAGCAGCTTAGGACCGACAGATACGCAGTATTTT
.	.	TRBV21-1	TRBJ1-5	CASSNGQTLLREPQHF	TGTGCCAGCAGCAACGGACAGACCCTACTGCGGGAGCCCCAGCATTTT
TRBD1	.	TRBV27	TRBJ2-3	CASSFWQGASADTQYF	TGTGCCAGCAGTTTCTGGCAGGGGGCGTCCGCAGATACGCAGTATTTT
TRBD1	few	TRBV5-1	TRBJ2-7	CASSRDRLSYEQYF	TGCGCCAGCAGCCGGGACAGGCTCTCCTACGAGCAGTACTTC
.	once	TRBV29-1	TRBJ2-3	CSVQPGLNTQYF	TGCAGCGTTCAACCAGGGTTGAATACGCAGTATTTT
TRBD1	.	TRBV19	TRBJ1-2	CASSINPGQTFYGYTF	TGTGCCAGTAGTATTAATCCGGGACAGACGTTCTATGGCTACACCTTC
TRBD1	few	TRBV6-4	TRBJ1-2	CASSHTGDGGYTF	TGTGCCAGCAGCCATACAGGGGATGGAGGCTACACCTTC
.	.	TRBV6-5	TRBJ2-7	CASSYGTLYEQYF	TGTGCCAGCAGTTATGGGACACTTTACGAGCAGTACTTC
TRBD1	.	TRBV5-1	TRBJ2-5	CASSTRRDREETQYF	TGCGCCAGCAGTACCCGCCGGGACAGGGAAGAGACCCAGTACTTC
.	.	TRBV9	TRBJ2-3	CASSVYGGADTQYF	TGTGCCAGCAGCGTATACGGAGGGGCAGATACGCAGTATTTT
TRBD1	few	TRBV10-1	TRBJ2-7	CASSAGTGYEQYF	TGCGCCAGCAGTGCCGGGACAGGGTACGAGCAGTACTTC
.	.	TRBV7-2	TRBJ2-3	CASSVGSRDTQYF	TGTGCCAGCAGCGTCGGGTCCCGGGATACGCAGTATTTT
.	.	TRBV7-8	TRBJ2-7	CASSLGGREDEQYF	TGTGCCAGCAGCTTGGGAGGTAGGGAGGACGAGCAGTACTTC
.	.	TRBV19	TRBJ2-1	CASLRSPGDNEQFF	TGTGCCAGTCTACGGTCCCCCGGGGACAATGAGCAGTTCTTC
.	once	TRBV30	TRBJ1-2	CAWNYRANYGYTF	TGTGCCTGGAATTACAGGGCTAACTATGGCTACACCTTC